This TCR beta chain emerged from a study of blood T cells in healthy people across ages. Broader study findings: Significant beta diversity loss was already apparent by age approximately 40, declining roughly linearly.

With regard to this clonotype: Antigen unknown.

Using a J-beta primer mix together with a sample-barcoded 5' primer, a second PCR was run for roughly 7 to 12 cycles. All samples gave at least 2.5 million CDR3-containing paired-end reads. TCRdb reanalysed the 5' RACE reads using MiXCR and keeps one entry per CDR3 protein. The table records hundreds of thousands of distinct CDR3 sequences, approximately 40% of them present only once. Extractions gave at least 5.5 micrograms of total RNA per sample. This CDR3 is 16 amino acids long. The ends were cut back, 6 bases at V and 5 bases at J, with 20 bases in the middle. The sample comprised blood. The sequence came from a man older than 75 in good health. The chain couples TRBV12-3 or TRBV12-4 to TRBJ2-1, with D possibly matching TRBD2 (5 bases). Written as DNA, the CDR3 is TGTGCCAGCAGAACCGGGATTAGTAGAATAAACAATGAGCAGTTCTTC. Amino acid sequence: CASRTGISRINNEQFF.